The 21 T cell receptor beta chains below were found in one sample sequenced in a study of blood T cell repertoires in COVID-19 (dated by TCRdb to 2020 to 2021). The library was built by means of the immunoSEQ multiplex PCR assay. TCRdb provides this immuneACCESS table in a form limited to in-frame rearrangements. Some clones are lacking; in checked studies, under half of them reflect an unresolved V gene, and why the rest are absent is not known. The sample contains 30,000 to 40,000 clones, roughly 78% of them found a single time. In total, the top ten clones hold roughly 35% of the sample. Specimen: peripheral blood. The receptors stem from a man of 80 years or more with active or convalescent COVID-19.

The rearrangement links TRBV19 to TRBJ2-2, with D uncertain. This CDR3 comprises 14 residues. Between the trimmed V and J ends, which lost 5 bases and 3 bases, there was a span of 10 bases. In germline, CDR1 is LNHDA, CDR2 SQIVND (reference sequence). The CDR3 DNA is TGTGCCAGTAGTGCTGCGCGATACACCGGGGAGCTGTTTTTT. Its protein is CASSAARYTGELFF.

This chain connects TRBV3-1 (or the pseudogene TRBV3-2) to TRBJ2-5; TRBD2 is a possible D gene (5 bases). V was cut by 1 base and J by 4 bases, with 16 bases left in between. From germline, CDR1 is LGHDT and CDR2 YNNKEL (reference sequence). The CDR3 extends over 16 amino acids. The CDR3 is CASSQAWPYGGETQYF. CDR3 nucleotide sequence: TGTGCCAGCAGCCAAGCCTGGCCATACGGAGGAGAGACCCAGTACTTC.

The gene calls are TRBV6-5 and TRBJ1-6; weak D call: TRBD1 (6 bases). This CDR3 region has 14 residues. Trimming cost V 6 bases and J 2 bases, with 8 bases left between them. Germline V gene sequence: CDR1 MNHEY, CDR2 SVGAGI. The CDR3 DNA sequence: TGTGCCAGCAGGCCAGGGGCCTATAATTCACCCCTCCACTTT. Encoded protein: CASRPGAYNSPLHF.

The chain joins TRBV6-2 or TRBV6-3 to TRBJ2-3, with D possibly matching TRBD1 (5 bases). Trimming took 5 bases from V and 3 from J, leaving 21 bases between them. This CDR3 has 17 amino acids. From germline, CDR1 is MNHEY and CDR2 SVGEGT. The CDR3 nucleotides read TGTGCCAGCAGTCTAGAACCAGACAGACCTTTAACAGATACGCAGTATTTT. Translated: CASSLEPDRPLTDTQYF.

The genes are TRBV7-9 and TRBJ1-1, with TRBD1 matching over 7 bases. CDR3 length: 12 amino acids. J was trimmed by 6 bases and V by 4 bases; bases with no gene match: 2. CDR1 and CDR2 (germline): SEHNR, FQNEAQ (reference sequence). The CDR3 bases are TGTGCCAGCAGCTCAGGGGGTTCTGAAGCTTTCTTT. Its protein product is CASSSGGSEAFF.

The chain joins TRBV4-1 to TRBJ2-7; 7 nucleotides agree with TRBD1. Trimming took 0 bases from V and 4 from J; bases not matched to a gene: 6. The CDR3 runs to 15 residues. Per the germline V gene, CDR1 is MGHRA and CDR2 is YSYEKL. The CDR3 bases are TGCGCCAGCAGCCAAGAACCACAGGGGTGGTACGAGCAGTACTTC. Its protein product is CASSQEPQGWYEQYF.

This clone was counted only a few times. This chain links TRBV7-2 with TRBJ2-1; a weak D match, TRBD2 (5 bases). V shed 0 bases and J shed 4 bases, with 10 bases lying between them. The CDR3 extends over 15 amino acids. Germline V gene data show CDR1 as SGHTA and CDR2 as FQGNSA. The CDR3 reads CASSLASELYNEQFF. In nucleotides, the CDR3 is TGTGCCAGCAGCTTAGCTAGCGAGCTATACAATGAGCAGTTCTTC. Complete variable domain (other parts from reference TRBV7-2 and TRBJ2-1): GAGVSQSPSNKVTEKGKDVELRCDPISGHTALYWYRQSLGQGLEFLIYFQGNSAPDKSGLPSDRFSAERTGGSVSTLTIQRTQQEDSAVYLCASSLASELYNEQFFGPGTRLTVL.

This clone was detected a few times. The chain is built from TRBV9 and TRBJ2-3; D perhaps matches TRBD1 (6 bases). Trimming shortened V by 4 bases and J by 0 bases, and 15 bases separated the two germline ends. In germline, CDR1 is SGDLS, CDR2 YYNGEE. The CDR3 consists of 16 residues. CDR3 amino acids: CASSPQQGVSTDTQYF. CDR3 DNA: TGTGCCAGCAGCCCCCAACAGGGAGTAAGCACAGATACGCAGTATTTT.

This chain joins TRBV6-5 and TRBJ1-2, with TRBD1 identical over 9 bases. Trimming took 2 bases from V and 7 from J; bases not matched to a gene: 8. The CDR3 contains 15 residues. Germline assignment: CDR1 MNHEY and CDR2 SVGAGI. This chain's CDR3 is CASSYIRDRVSGYTF. The CDR3 DNA follows: TGTGCCAGCAGTTACATTCGGGACAGGGTTTCTGGCTACACCTTC.

V usage is TRBV6-2 or TRBV6-3 and J usage is TRBJ2-5, with 15 bases fitting TRBD2. The germline gives CDR1 MNHEY, CDR2 SVGEGT. The CDR3 covers 20 residues. The ends lost 7 bases at V and 4 bases at J; junction bases unmatched: 19. CDR3 DNA: TGTGCCAGCATCCCATTGCCCCGGACTAGCGGGGGGGCGGCCGGAGAGACCCAGTACTTC. This gives the protein CASIPLPRTSGGAAGETQYF.

CDR3 bases: TGTGCCAGCAGCCCACGGACAGGCAGCACAGATACGCAGTATTTT. It specifies CASSPRTGSTDTQYF. The chain employs TRBV7-2 and TRBJ2-3; 7 nucleotides agree with TRBD1. Germline CDR1 and CDR2: SGHTA and FQGNSA. The CDR3 spans 15 residues. The J segment lost 0 bases and the V segment lost 5 bases, leaving 5 bases of the junction unmatched.

The chain is built from TRBV15 and TRBJ2-7; 12 bases fit TRBD2. The V segment lost 0 bases and the J segment 7 bases; nucleotides outside the gene matches: 10. Germline-derived CDR1 and CDR2 are LNHNV and YYDKDF (reference sequence). The CDR3 extends over 17 amino acids. CDR3 sequence reads: CATSRDYPSGRAGEQYF. Written as DNA, the CDR3 is TGTGCCACCAGCAGAGATTACCCTAGCGGGAGGGCGGGGGAGCAGTACTTC.

V and J are TRBV27 and TRBJ2-1; D is unresolved. V dropped 6 bases and J dropped 4 bases, with 7 bases sitting between them. CDR3 size: 12 residues. The germline V gene has CDR1 MNHEY and CDR2 SMNVEV (reference sequence). This CDR3 reads CASSRLYNEQFF. CDR3 DNA sequence: TGTGCCAGCAGCCGACTTTACAATGAGCAGTTCTTC.

The V gene is TRBV7-9, the J gene TRBJ2-1, with D possibly matching TRBD2 (6 bases). Per germline, CDR1 SEHNR and CDR2 FQNEAQ (reference sequence). The CDR3 sequence is 14 residues long. V lost 2 bases to trimming and J lost 8 bases, with 13 bases between them. CDR3 sequence (DNA): TGTGCCAGCAGCTTATACAGTTCGGGGGATGAGCAGTTCTTC. This encodes CASSLYSSGDEQFF.

This chain uses TRBV28 with TRBJ2-5, with no clear D. The CDR3 has 15 amino acids. CDR1 and CDR2 from the germline V gene are MDHEN and SYDVKM. V lost 4 bases and J lost 3, with 15 bases in between. The CDR3 region is CASSSLLEAEETQYF. CDR3 nucleotides: TGTGCCAGCAGTTCCCTCCTAGAGGCGGAAGAGACCCAGTACTTC.

This clone occurred once. The chain is built from TRBV27 and TRBJ2-5; 8 bases are a match to TRBD2. From germline, CDR1 is MNHEY and CDR2 SMNVEV (reference sequence). V trimming: 8 bases; J trimming: 3 bases; junction bases outside the gene matches: 11. The CDR3 is made up of 15 amino acids. The CDR3 region is CASASGVAGKETQYF. The DNA for the CDR3 is TGTGCCAGCGCCAGCGGGGTAGCGGGAAAAGAGACCCAGTACTTC.

The chain links TRBV6-6 to TRBJ1-5; TRBD1 matches 8 bases. The CDR3 runs 15 residues. V was clipped by 3 bases and J by 5 bases; unmatched bases: 6. The germline V gene has CDR1 MNHNY and CDR2 SVGAGI (reference sequence). The DNA of the CDR3 is TGTGCCAGCAGTTATCCCGACAGGGGCTATCAGCCCCAGCATTTT. Translation: CASSYPDRGYQPQHF.

The chain joins TRBV3-1 (or the pseudogene TRBV3-2) to TRBJ1-1; D is ambiguous. Trimming cost V 5 bases and J 4 bases, with 17 bases left between them. The V gene's germline CDR1 is LGHDT and CDR2 YNNKEL (reference sequence). The CDR3 sequence is 15 residues long. The CDR3 coding sequence is TGTGCCAGCAGCAGGGAGAGGGTGGGGAGCACTGAAGCTTTCTTT. This translates into CASSRERVGSTEAFF.

This sequence joins TRBV2 and TRBJ1-1, with D perhaps matching TRBD1 (6 bases). V was shortened by 3 bases and J by 3 bases, with 11 bases between the two germline ends. The germline gives CDR1 SNHLY, CDR2 FYNNEI. There are 14 residues in the CDR3. CDR3 DNA sequence: TGTGCCAGCAGTGACGACAGGCGGTACACTGAAGCTTTCTTT. Encoded protein: CASSDDRRYTEAFF.

The chain links TRBV6-5 to TRBJ2-2; 7 bases match TRBD2. The CDR3 spans 15 residues. The germline V gene has CDR1 MNHEY and CDR2 SVGAGI. J lost 0 bases, V lost 4 bases, and 2 bases had no gene match. CDR3 protein: CASSWDYPNTGELFF. CDR3 DNA sequence: TGTGCCAGCAGTTGGGACTATCCGAACACCGGGGAGCTGTTTTTT.

The chain joins TRBV29-1 to TRBJ1-2, with D maybe TRBD1 (5 bases). This CDR3 spans 11 amino acids. Germline CDR1 SQVTM, CDR2 ANQGSEA. Trimming took 8 bases from V and 9 from J, leaving 16 bases between them. In nucleotides, the CDR3 is TGCAGCACACTATCCGGGGGGAGCTACACCTTC. Translation gives CSTLSGGSYTF.